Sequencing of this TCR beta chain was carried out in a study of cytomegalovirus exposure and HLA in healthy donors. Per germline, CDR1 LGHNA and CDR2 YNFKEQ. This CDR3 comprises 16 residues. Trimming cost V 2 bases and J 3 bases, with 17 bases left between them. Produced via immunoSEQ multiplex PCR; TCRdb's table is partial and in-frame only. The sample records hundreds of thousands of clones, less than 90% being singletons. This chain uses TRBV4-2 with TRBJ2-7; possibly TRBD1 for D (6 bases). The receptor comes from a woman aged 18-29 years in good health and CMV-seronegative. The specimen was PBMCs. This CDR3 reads CASSQRTTGALYEQYF. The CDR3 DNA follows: TGTGCCAGCAGCCAACGAACGACAGGTGCCCTCTACGAGCAGTACTTC.